The 29 T cell receptor beta chains in this list originate from one sample, sequenced in a study of CD8 T cells in ankylosing spondylitis. Whole-study findings and limits: Seemingly characteristic of ankylosing spondylitis blood was a TCR beta motif consisting of eight highly homologous variants.

TCRdb used MiXCR to reprocess the 5' RACE reads, holding one entry per CDR3 protein. The table has around 890,000 distinct CDR3 sequences, 12% seen once; the top ten hold 0.51%. No antigen has been assigned to these receptors. The specimen was blood, either unsorted or a sorted T cell fraction (not recorded which). The receptor set was obtained from a male donor with ankylosing spondylitis.

The sample holds a few counts of this clonotype. This chain uses TRBV4-3 with TRBJ1-4; TRBD1 matches 9 bases. V gave up 4 bases and J gave up 1 base; unmatched junction bases: 10. The CDR3 has 18 residues. Germline CDR1 and CDR2: LGHNA and YSLEER. The CDR3 sequence is CASSRRTGVSGTNEKLFF. The CDR3 DNA sequence: TGCGCCAGCAGCCGGCGGACAGGGGTTTCGGGAACTAATGAAAAACTGTTTTTT.

The rearrangement links TRBV20-1 to TRBJ2-1; D gene unclear. This CDR3 contains 15 residues. V was trimmed by 3 bases and J by 2 bases, leaving 14 bases between them. Germline values: CDR1 DFQATT, CDR2 SNEGSKA (reference sequence). CDR3 region: CSARPDLLTYNEQFF. The DNA for the CDR3 is TGCAGTGCTAGGCCGGATTTACTTACCTACAATGAGCAGTTCTTC.

This clonotype has a handful of counts. This chain uses TRBV7-2 with TRBJ2-7; D call uncertain. Germline values: CDR1 SGHTA, CDR2 FQGNSA. Trimming left V 2 bases short and J 9 bases short, with 14 bases between. The CDR3 contains 13 residues. The CDR3 DNA sequence: TGTGCCAGCAGCTTAAATCGGGTTTCGAGGCAGTACTTC. Protein sequence: CASSLNRVSRQYF. Full variable domain (missing parts from reference TRBV7-2 and TRBJ2-7): GAGVSQSPSNKVTEKGKDVELRCDPISGHTALYWYRQSLGQGLEFLIYFQGNSAPDKSGLPSDRFSAERTGGSVSTLTIQRTQQEDSAVYLCASSLNRVSRQYFGPGTRLTVT.

This chain uses TRBV4-3 with TRBJ1-1; D possibly corresponds to TRBD1 (6 bases). Germline V lookup: CDR1 LGHNA, CDR2 YSLEER. CDR3 size: 17 residues. Trimming cost V 4 bases and J 0 bases, with 18 bases left between them. The CDR3 here is CASSRVQRGDMNTEAFF. DNA of the CDR3: TGCGCCAGCAGCCGCGTCCAACGCGGGGACATGAACACTGAAGCTTTCTTT.

The rearrangement links TRBV7-3 to TRBJ2-3; 7 positions agree with TRBD1. CDR3 size: 15 residues. Germline V gives CDR1 SGHTA, CDR2 FQGTGA. Trimming removed 5 bases from V and 0 bases from J; junction bases left unmatched: 5. The CDR3 is CASSLHRGSTDTQYF. For the CDR3, the DNA is TGTGCCAGCAGCCTACACAGGGGAAGCACAGATACGCAGTATTTT.

This clonotype has just a few counts. J is TRBJ1-2 and V is TRBV25-1, with 10 bases fitting TRBD1. Unmatched junction bases numbered 4, after V lost 3 bases and J lost 6 bases. The CDR3 consists of 14 residues. CDR1 and CDR2 from the germline V gene are MGHDK and SYGVNS. The CDR3 coding sequence is TGTGCCAGCAGTGATCCCGGGACAGGGGATGGCTACACCTTC. Translating gives CASSDPGTGDGYTF.

The chain has TRBV4-2 and TRBJ2-3; TRBD2 is a possible D gene (6 bases). Germline loops: CDR1 LGHNA, CDR2 YNFKEQ. V dropped 4 bases and J dropped 0 bases, with 23 bases sitting between them. This CDR3 has 19 residues. CDR3 in amino acids: CASSPGGIYSLTSTDTQYF. The CDR3 nucleotides are TGTGCCAGCAGCCCAGGCGGGATCTATTCCTTAACTAGCACAGATACGCAGTATTTT.

The J gene is TRBJ2-5, the V gene TRBV7-2; possible D gene TRBD2, 6 bases. Germline-derived CDR1 and CDR2 are SGHTA and FQGNSA. The CDR3 sequence is 15 residues long. Trimming cost V 1 base and J 9 bases, with 18 bases left between them. The DNA for the CDR3 is TGTGCCAGCAGCTTAGTGCGGGGTTTCGGGGAGGCCCAGTACTTC. Encoded protein: CASSLVRGFGEAQYF.

The chain has TRBV20-1 and TRBJ2-1; maybe TRBD2 (7 bases). This CDR3 is built from 16 residues. Looked up from germline, CDR1 is DFQATT and CDR2 is SNEGSKA (reference sequence). The V and J ends lost 2 bases and 2 bases respectively, with 16 bases between them. This chain's CDR3 is CSARLEGGSTYNEQFF. DNA of the CDR3: TGCAGTGCTAGACTCGAGGGGGGGAGTACCTACAATGAGCAGTTCTTC.

This clonotype has just a few counts. This chain connects TRBV20-1 to TRBJ2-1; TRBD1 is a possible D gene (6 bases). Trimming took off 5 bases at V and 0 bases at J, with 17 bases between the two ends. Germline V gene sequence: CDR1 DFQATT, CDR2 SNEGSKA (reference sequence). The CDR3 is made up of 16 amino acids. CDR3 in amino acids: CSAVRGIPSSYNEQFF. In DNA form, the CDR3 reads TGCAGTGCTGTGAGGGGGATACCCAGCTCCTACAATGAGCAGTTCTTC.

The V call is TRBV27, the J call TRBJ2-5; D not certain. Germline V gene sequence: CDR1 MNHEY, CDR2 SMNVEV (reference sequence). CDR3 size: 15 residues. V was pared by 2 bases and J by 5 bases, with 15 bases between. The CDR3 nucleotides are TGTGCCAGCAGTTTAATGCCGGGTAGCTTGGAGACCCAGTACTTC. It is translated as CASSLMPGSLETQYF.

The table lists this clonotype with a few counts. The chain carries TRBV27 and TRBJ1-6; 7 bases line up with TRBD1. CDR1 MNHEY and CDR2 SMNVEV come from the germline V gene (reference sequence). This CDR3 comprises 15 residues. V was clipped by 6 bases and J by 6 bases; unmatched bases: 8. The CDR3 DNA follows: TGTGCCAGCAGGGGAGGGAGGGACAGTAATTCACCCCTCCACTTT. Protein product: CASRGGRDSNSPLHF.

The chain combines TRBV15 with TRBJ2-2; D perhaps matches TRBD2 (7 bases). This CDR3 is built from 15 residues. From germline, CDR1 is LNHNV and CDR2 YYDKDF (reference sequence). Trimming took 5 bases from V and 5 from J, leaving 15 bases between them. The CDR3 DNA sequence: TGTGCCACCAGCCCAGCCAGGGGAGGGACCGGGGAGCTGTTTTTT. This translates into CATSPARGGTGELFF.

This clonotype was seen a few times. This rearrangement joins TRBV7-2 to TRBJ2-3; a possible D gene is TRBD2 (6 bases). V shed 4 bases and J shed 8 bases, with 13 bases lying between them. Germline assignment: CDR1 SGHTA and CDR2 FQGNSA. CDR3 size: 13 residues. The CDR3 reads CASSSAGQSTQYF. The CDR3 bases are TGTGCCAGCAGCTCAGCGGGCCAGTCTACGCAGTATTTT.

This clonotype appeared many times. This chain joins TRBV3-1 and TRBJ2-7; D not resolved. There are 11 residues in the CDR3. V lost 3 bases to trimming and J lost 6 bases, with 6 bases between them. Germline V CDR1 and CDR2: LGHDT, YNNKEL (reference sequence). The CDR3 region is CASSQLGEQYF. CDR3 nucleotide sequence: TGTGCCAGCAGCCAGTTGGGCGAGCAGTACTTC.

CDR3 loop: CASSHLGSGLLEQYF. CDR3 nucleotides: TGTGCCAGCAGTCACCTAGGGAGCGGACTCCTCGAGCAGTACTTC. The chain links TRBV6-4 to TRBJ2-7, with D tentatively TRBD2 (5 bases). The CDR3 is 15 residues long. Trimming stripped 5 bases from V and 6 bases from J, with 20 bases between. Germline loops: CDR1 MRHNA, CDR2 SNTAGT.

The genes are TRBV10-3 and TRBJ1-5, with TRBD1 identical over 7 bases. This CDR3 has 14 residues. Germline trimming cut 10 bases from V and 3 bases from J; bases unmatched to any gene: 9. Per germline, CDR1 ENHRY and CDR2 SYGVKD. The CDR3 bases are TGTGCCACCCGGGACAGTTGGGACAATCAGCCCCAGCATTTT. As protein: CATRDSWDNQPQHF.

This clonotype was counted many times. The chain has TRBV6-5 and TRBJ2-2; D unresolved. Trimming pared 5 bases from V and 5 bases from J, leaving 6 bases between. The CDR3 spans 12 residues. The germline CDR1 and CDR2 sequences are MNHEY and SVGAGI. CDR3 in amino acids: CASSTETGELFF. The CDR3 DNA is TGTGCCAGCAGTACGGAAACCGGGGAGCTGTTTTTT.

The gene calls are TRBV6-1 and TRBJ1-1; 9 bases match TRBD1. V lost 6 bases and J lost 5; bases outside the gene matches: 7. In germline, CDR1 is MNHNS, CDR2 SASEGT. The CDR3 extends over 14 amino acids. CDR3 residues: CASRRDRVTTEAFF. The DNA for the CDR3 is TGTGCCAGCAGAAGGGACAGGGTCACGACTGAAGCTTTCTTT.

J is TRBJ2-4 and V is TRBV14; tentative D call: TRBD2 (5 bases). This CDR3 spans 15 amino acids. Germline CDR1 SGHDN, CDR2 FVKESK. V gave up 1 base and J gave up 3 bases, with 10 bases separating them. CDR3 sequence reads: CASSQVRGNKNIQYF. The CDR3 DNA is TGTGCCAGCAGCCAAGTCCGGGGAAACAAAAACATTCAGTACTTC.

This clonotype has just a few counts. The chain carries TRBV5-1 and TRBJ2-1, with 10 bases aligning to TRBD2. Germline V gene lookup returns CDR1 SGHRS and CDR2 YFSETQ. This CDR3 comprises 17 residues. The V and J ends lost 0 bases and 5 bases, in that order; junction bases with no gene match: 8. The CDR3 DNA is TGCGCCAGCAGCTTGGATCCTAGCGGGAGCGGCGACAATGAGCAGTTCTTC. As protein: CASSLDPSGSGDNEQFF.

The chain recombines TRBV5-4 with TRBJ2-1, with 10 bases identical to TRBD2. Germline assignment: CDR1 SGHNT and CDR2 YYREEE (reference sequence). The V segment lost 4 bases and the J segment 5 bases; nucleotides outside the gene matches: 9. The CDR3 consists of 16 residues. The CDR3 DNA sequence: TGTGCCAGCAGCCGAAGGAGCGGGGGGGCCGACAATGAGCAGTTCTTC. It encodes CASSRRSGGADNEQFF.

This clonotype turned up a few times. The CDR3 DNA is TGCGCCAGCAGCCAATTACCGGGTCTACGCCAAGAGACCCAGTACTTC. This encodes CASSQLPGLRQETQYF. The rearrangement links TRBV4-3 to TRBJ2-5; D is unresolved. The V end was cut by 2 bases, the J end by 1 base, with 14 bases between. Germline values: CDR1 LGHNA, CDR2 YSLEER. The CDR3 sequence is 16 residues long.

The chain uses TRBV20-1 and TRBJ2-4; no firm D call. Germline V CDR1 and CDR2: DFQATT, SNEGSKA (reference sequence). The CDR3 is 12 amino acids. V was pared by 0 bases and J by 4 bases, with 4 bases between. The CDR3 loop reads CSARDPKNIQYF. CDR3 DNA: TGCAGTGCTAGAGATCCGAAAAACATTCAGTACTTC.

This clonotype was counted at least ten times. The chain recombines TRBV20-1 with TRBJ2-1; D unclear. Deletions cut 6 bases from V and 9 bases from J, with 18 bases between. The CDR3 length is 13 residues. CDR1 is DFQATT and CDR2 is SNEGSKA in the germline V gene (reference sequence). The CDR3 nucleotides are TGCAGTGCCCCAGGCCAGAGTATCGGTGAGCAGTTCTTC. Its protein product is CSAPGQSIGEQFF.

The chain has TRBV27 and TRBJ2-5; TRBD2 matches 15 bases. Losses at the gene ends were 5 bases for V and 5 bases for J; bases not matched to a gene: 6. Germline CDR1 reads MNHEY; CDR2 reads SMNVEV (reference sequence). The CDR3 spans 16 residues. CDR3 nucleotides: TGTGCCAGCAGTCCTGGACTAGCGGGAGGGAGGGAGACCCAGTACTTC. It translates to CASSPGLAGGRETQYF.

The chain combines TRBV7-9 with TRBJ1-1; TRBD1 matches at 9 bases. V was pared by 5 bases and J by 5 bases, with 9 bases of the junction left unmatched. This CDR3 is built from 15 residues. Looked up from germline, CDR1 is SEHNR and CDR2 is FQNEAQ (reference sequence). The CDR3 here is CASSARTGAETEAFF. CDR3 DNA: TGTGCCAGCAGCGCCCGGACAGGGGCTGAAACTGAAGCTTTCTTT.

This clonotype occurred a few times. The chain recombines TRBV28 with TRBJ2-7, with 7 nucleotides matching TRBD1. The V gene end was trimmed by 6 bases and the J gene end by 3 bases; junction bases not matched to a gene: 8. The V gene's germline CDR1 is MDHEN and CDR2 SYDVKM. The CDR3 totals 14 residues. The CDR3 DNA is TGTGCCAGCAGACCACAGGGGATCGTCTACGAGCAGTACTTC. Residues: CASRPQGIVYEQYF.

This chain joins TRBV5-1 and TRBJ2-3, with D uncertain. Trimming shortened V by 6 bases and J by 5 bases, and 10 bases separated the two germline ends. This CDR3 spans 12 amino acids. In germline, CDR1 is SGHRS, CDR2 YFSETQ. CDR3 nucleotide sequence: TGCGCCAGCACCTCTTACGTAGATACGCAGTATTTT. Translated, it gives CASTSYVDTQYF.